The 8 T cell receptor beta chains given below trace back to one sample, sequenced in a study of T cells after yellow fever vaccination. Each CDR3 protein is one row after TCRdb ran MiXCR on the 5' RACE reads. This table has hundreds of thousands of distinct CDR3 sequences, 9% to 15% appearing once. Specimen: PBMCs, collected on the day of the yellow fever booster vaccination. These receptors all stem from a man aged 25-45 years who received the YFV17D yellow fever vaccine.

This clonotype was observed a handful of times. The chain joins TRBV4-1 to TRBJ2-1, with 7 nucleotides matching TRBD1. The CDR3 runs to 14 residues. From germline, CDR1 is MGHRA and CDR2 YSYEKL. Trimming took 6 bases from V and 7 from J; bases not matched to a gene: 9. Written as DNA, the CDR3 is TGCGCCAGCAGGTCTTCGACAGGGTCGAATGAGCAGTTCTTC. Protein: CASRSSTGSNEQFF.

This chain connects TRBV7-8 to TRBJ2-7, with D tentatively TRBD2 (6 bases). Germline V gene sequence: CDR1 SGHVS, CDR2 FQNEAQ. The CDR3 has 15 amino acids. The ends were cut back, 4 bases at V and 3 bases at J, with 16 bases in the middle. The CDR3 DNA sequence: TGTGCCAGCAGCTCGATGACTAGAGCGGACTACGAGCAGTACTTC. It yields the protein CASSSMTRADYEQYF.

This clonotype came up a few times. The chain joins TRBV10-2 to TRBJ2-3; the D gene is possibly TRBD2 (5 bases). The CDR3 has 14 residues. The V gene lost 6 bases and the J gene lost 2 bases, with 12 bases spanning the gap. Germline-derived CDR1 and CDR2 are WSHSY and SAAADI. In nucleotides, the CDR3 is TGCGCCAGCAGGGGGAGTGTTTACACAGATACGCAGTATTTT. This encodes CASRGSVYTDTQYF.

This clonotype was recorded many times. The chain carries TRBV9 and TRBJ2-1, with 9 bases lining up with TRBD2. The V segment lost 0 bases and the J segment 4 bases; nucleotides outside the gene matches: 2. CDR3 length: 15 residues. Germline CDR1 reads SGDLS; CDR2 reads YYNGEE. The CDR3 spells CASSVGAGGYNEQFF. For the CDR3, the DNA is TGTGCCAGCAGCGTAGGGGCGGGAGGGTACAATGAGCAGTTCTTC.

The chain is built from TRBV20-1 and TRBJ2-1, with TRBD2 matching over 9 bases. This CDR3 contains 12 residues. Looked up from germline, CDR1 is DFQATT and CDR2 is SNEGSKA (reference sequence). CDR3 nucleotides: TGCAGCTACCTTAGCGGGGGTGGTGAGCAGTTCTTC. Its translation: CSYLSGGGEQFF.

This clonotype was detected only a few times. The chain joins TRBV4-3 to TRBJ1-5; D is perhaps TRBD1 (5 bases). The length of the CDR3 is 13 residues. Trimming cost V 1 base and J 7 bases, with 8 bases left between them. Germline CDR1 and CDR2: LGHNA and YSLEER. DNA of the CDR3: TGCGCCAGCAGCCAAGGCTGGGGCCAGCCCCAGCATTTT. It codes for CASSQGWGQPQHF.

In its sample, this clonotype was seen a few times. J is TRBJ1-5 and V is TRBV6-8, with D unresolved. V was shortened by 5 bases and J by 3 bases, with 5 bases between the two germline ends. Looked up from germline, CDR1 is MNHGY and CDR2 is SAAAGT. CDR3 length: 12 residues. For the CDR3, the DNA is TGTGCCAGCAGTACCAACAATCAGCCCCAGCATTTT. This translates into CASSTNNQPQHF.

The chain carries TRBV11-1 and TRBJ2-7; D may be TRBD1 or TRBD2 (5 bases each). The CDR3 has 18 amino acids. Per the germline V gene, CDR1 is SGHAT and CDR2 is FQDESV (reference sequence). V was clipped by 3 bases and J by 4 bases, with 25 bases between them. The CDR3 here is CASSLGTPYLSPEYEQYF. In DNA, the CDR3 is TGTGCCAGCAGCTTGGGGACCCCGTATCTTTCCCCGGAATACGAGCAGTACTTC.